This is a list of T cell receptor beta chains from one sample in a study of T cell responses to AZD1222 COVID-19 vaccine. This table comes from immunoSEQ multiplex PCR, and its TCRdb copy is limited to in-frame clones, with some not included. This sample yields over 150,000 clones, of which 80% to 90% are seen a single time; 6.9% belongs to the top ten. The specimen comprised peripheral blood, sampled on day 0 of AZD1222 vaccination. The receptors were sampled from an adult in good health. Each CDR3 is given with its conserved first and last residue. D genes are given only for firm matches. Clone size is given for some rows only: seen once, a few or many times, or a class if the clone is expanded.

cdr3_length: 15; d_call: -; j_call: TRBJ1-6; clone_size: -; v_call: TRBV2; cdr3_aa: CASNEGGLYNSPLHF; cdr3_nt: TGTGCCAGCAACGAGGGGGGGCTTTATAATTCACCCCTCCACTTT
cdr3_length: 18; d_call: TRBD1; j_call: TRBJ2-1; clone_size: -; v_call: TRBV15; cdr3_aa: CATSRGIWTGNSYNEQFF; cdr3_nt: TGTGCCACCAGCAGAGGAATCTGGACAGGAAATTCCTACAATGAGCAGTTCTTC
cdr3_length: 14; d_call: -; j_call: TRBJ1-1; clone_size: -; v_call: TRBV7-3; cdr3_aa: CASSSSLGSTEAFF; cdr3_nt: TGTGCCAGCAGCTCAAGTTTGGGGTCCACTGAAGCTTTCTTT
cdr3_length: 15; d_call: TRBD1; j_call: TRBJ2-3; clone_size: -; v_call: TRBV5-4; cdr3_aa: CASRQMGQGKDTQYF; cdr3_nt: TGTGCCAGCAGACAGATGGGACAGGGGAAAGATACGCAGTATTTT
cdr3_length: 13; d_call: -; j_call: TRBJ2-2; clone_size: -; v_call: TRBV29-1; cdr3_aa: CSVEDIGTGELFF; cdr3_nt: TGCAGCGTTGAGGACATTGGAACCGGGGAGCTGTTTTTT
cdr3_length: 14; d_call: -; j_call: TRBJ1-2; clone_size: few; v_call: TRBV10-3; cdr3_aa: CAISESRGDYGYTF; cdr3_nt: TGTGCCATCAGTGAGTCGAGGGGGGACTATGGCTACACCTTC
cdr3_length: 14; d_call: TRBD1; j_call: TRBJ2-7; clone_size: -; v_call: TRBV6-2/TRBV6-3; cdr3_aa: CASSYSPTGAEQYF; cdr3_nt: TGTGCCAGCAGTTACTCACCGACAGGGGCCGAGCAGTACTTC
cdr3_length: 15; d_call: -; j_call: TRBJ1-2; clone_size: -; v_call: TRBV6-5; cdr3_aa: CASTGWAGSYYGYTF; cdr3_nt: TGTGCCAGCACCGGGTGGGCAGGGTCTTACTATGGCTACACCTTC
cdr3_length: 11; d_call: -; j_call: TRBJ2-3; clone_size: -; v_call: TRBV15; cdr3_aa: CATSSDGTQYF; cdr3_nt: TGTGCCACCAGCAGTGACGGTACGCAGTATTTT
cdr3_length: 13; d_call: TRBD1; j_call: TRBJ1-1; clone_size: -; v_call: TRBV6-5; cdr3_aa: CASSYSGQLSYFF; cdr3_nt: TGTGCCAGCAGTTACTCGGGACAGCTGTCTTATTTCTTT
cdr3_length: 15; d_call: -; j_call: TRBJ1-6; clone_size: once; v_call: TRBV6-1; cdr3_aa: CASSEYRTRNSPLHF; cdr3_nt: TGTGCCAGCAGTGAATATAGGACGAGGAATTCACCCCTCCACTTT
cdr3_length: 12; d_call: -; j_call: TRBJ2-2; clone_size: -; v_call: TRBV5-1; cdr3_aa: CASSLSAGELFF; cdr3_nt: TGCGCCAGCAGCTTATCAGCGGGGGAGCTGTTTTTT
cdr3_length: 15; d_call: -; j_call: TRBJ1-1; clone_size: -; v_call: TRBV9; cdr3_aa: CASSVEARSNTEAFF; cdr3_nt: TGTGCCAGCAGCGTAGAGGCCAGGTCGAACACTGAAGCTTTCTTT
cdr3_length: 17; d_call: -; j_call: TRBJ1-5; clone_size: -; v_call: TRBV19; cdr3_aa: CASSIIGADSSNQPQHF; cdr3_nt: TGTGCCAGTAGTATCATCGGGGCAGACTCGAGCAATCAGCCCCAGCATTTT
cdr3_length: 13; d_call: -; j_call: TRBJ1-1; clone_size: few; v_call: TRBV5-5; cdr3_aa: CASSLAVNTEAFF; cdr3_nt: TGTGCCAGCAGCTTGGCTGTGAACACTGAAGCTTTCTTT
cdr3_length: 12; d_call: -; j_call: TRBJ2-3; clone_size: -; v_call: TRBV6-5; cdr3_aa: CASSPNRDTQYF; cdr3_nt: TGTGCCAGCAGTCCGAACAGAGATACGCAGTATTTT
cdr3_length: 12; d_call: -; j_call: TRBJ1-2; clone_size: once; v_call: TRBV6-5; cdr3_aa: CASSYGNYGYTF; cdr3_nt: TGTGCCAGCAGTTACGGAAACTATGGCTACACCTTC
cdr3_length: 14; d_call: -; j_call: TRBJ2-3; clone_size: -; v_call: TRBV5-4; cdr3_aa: CASSLAGGIDTQYF; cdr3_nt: TGTGCCAGCAGCTTGGCCGGGGGTATAGATACGCAGTATTTT
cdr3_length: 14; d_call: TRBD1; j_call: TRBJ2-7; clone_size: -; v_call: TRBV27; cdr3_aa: CATETGTEVTEQYF; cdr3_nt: TGTGCCACCGAGACCGGGACAGAGGTTACCGAGCAGTACTTC
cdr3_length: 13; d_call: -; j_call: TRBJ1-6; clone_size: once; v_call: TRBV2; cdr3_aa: CASMQVWNSPLHF; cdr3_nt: TGTGCCAGCATGCAGGTTTGGAATTCACCCCTCCACTTT
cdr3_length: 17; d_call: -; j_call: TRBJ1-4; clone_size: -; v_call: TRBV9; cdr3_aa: CASSVGPTLGTPEKLFF; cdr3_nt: TGTGCCAGCAGCGTAGGACCCACCCTCGGGACACCGGAAAAACTGTTTTTT
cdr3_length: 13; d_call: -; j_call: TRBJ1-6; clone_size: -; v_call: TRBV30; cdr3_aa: CAWSQPNNSPLHF; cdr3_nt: TGTGCCTGGAGCCAGCCCAATAATTCACCCCTCCACTTT
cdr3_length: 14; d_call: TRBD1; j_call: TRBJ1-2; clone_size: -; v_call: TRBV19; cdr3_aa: CASSGDRGDYGYTF; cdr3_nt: TGTGCCAGTAGTGGGGACAGGGGGGACTATGGCTACACCTTC
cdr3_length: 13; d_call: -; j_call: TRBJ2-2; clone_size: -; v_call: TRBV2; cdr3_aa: CASLLANTGELFF; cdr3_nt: TGTGCCAGCCTACTAGCGAACACCGGGGAGCTGTTTTTT
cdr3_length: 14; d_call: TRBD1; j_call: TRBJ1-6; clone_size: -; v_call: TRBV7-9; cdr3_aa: CASSLEGAETPLHF; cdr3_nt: TGTGCCAGCAGCTTAGAGGGGGCGGAGACACCCCTCCACTTT
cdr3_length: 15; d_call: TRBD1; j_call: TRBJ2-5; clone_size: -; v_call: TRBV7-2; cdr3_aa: CASSSPPRTGSTQYF; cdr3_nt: TGTGCCAGCAGCTCGCCACCGCGGACAGGGTCGACCCAGTACTTC
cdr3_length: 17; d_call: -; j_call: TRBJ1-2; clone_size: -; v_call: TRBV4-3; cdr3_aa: CASSQDGSGSINYGYTF; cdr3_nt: TGCGCCAGCAGCCAAGATGGAAGTGGCAGCATTAACTATGGCTACACCTTC
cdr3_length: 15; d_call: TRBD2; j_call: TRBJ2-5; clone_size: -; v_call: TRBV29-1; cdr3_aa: CSVEDGAGRGETQYF; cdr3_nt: TGCAGCGTTGAAGATGGGGCGGGGAGGGGAGAGACCCAGTACTTC
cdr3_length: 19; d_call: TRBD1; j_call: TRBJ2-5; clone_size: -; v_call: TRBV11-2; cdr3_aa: CASSPGQGLVPNTQETQYF; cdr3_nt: TGTGCCAGCAGCCCAGGACAGGGTTTGGTCCCAAATACCCAAGAGACCCAGTACTTC
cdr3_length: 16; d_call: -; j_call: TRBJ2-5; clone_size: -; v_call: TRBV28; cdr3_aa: CASSLPFGQTQETQYF; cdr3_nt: TGTGCCAGCAGTTTACCTTTTGGACAGACCCAAGAGACCCAGTACTTC
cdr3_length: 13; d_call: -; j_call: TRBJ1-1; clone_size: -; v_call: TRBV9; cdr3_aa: CASSPSGDTEAFF; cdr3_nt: TGTGCCAGCAGCCCCTCCGGGGACACTGAAGCTTTCTTT
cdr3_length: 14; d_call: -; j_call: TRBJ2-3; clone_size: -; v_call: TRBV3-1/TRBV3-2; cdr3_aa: CASSQVGSSDTQYF; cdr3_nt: TGTGCCAGCAGCCAAGTCGGGTCATCAGATACGCAGTATTTT
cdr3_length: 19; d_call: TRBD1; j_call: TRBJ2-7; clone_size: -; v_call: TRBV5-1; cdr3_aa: CASSLVSPSGQGGFYEQYF; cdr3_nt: TGCGCCAGCAGCTTGGTATCGCCCTCGGGACAGGGAGGGTTCTACGAGCAGTACTTC
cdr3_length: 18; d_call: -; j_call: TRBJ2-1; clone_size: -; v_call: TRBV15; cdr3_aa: CATSRRGGVKSSYNEQFF; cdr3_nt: TGTGCCACCAGCAGAAGAGGGGGGGTAAAGAGCTCCTACAATGAGCAGTTCTTC
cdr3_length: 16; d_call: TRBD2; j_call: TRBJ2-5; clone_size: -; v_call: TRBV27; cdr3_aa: CASSSGLAGLQETQYF; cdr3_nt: TGTGCCAGCAGTTCGGGACTAGCGGGGCTTCAAGAGACCCAGTACTTC
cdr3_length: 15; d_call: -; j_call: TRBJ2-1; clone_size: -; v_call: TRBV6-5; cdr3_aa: CASRDSNLFNNEQFF; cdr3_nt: TGTGCCAGCCGGGACTCAAACCTCTTCAACAATGAGCAGTTCTTC
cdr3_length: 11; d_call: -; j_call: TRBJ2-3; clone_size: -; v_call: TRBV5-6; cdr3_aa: CASSLVDTQYF; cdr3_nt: TGTGCCAGCAGCTTAGTAGATACGCAGTATTTT
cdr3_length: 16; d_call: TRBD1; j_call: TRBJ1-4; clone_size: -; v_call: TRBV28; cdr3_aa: CASSFPADRGEEKLFF; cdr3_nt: TGTGCCAGCAGTTTTCCCGCGGACAGGGGAGAGGAAAAACTGTTTTTT
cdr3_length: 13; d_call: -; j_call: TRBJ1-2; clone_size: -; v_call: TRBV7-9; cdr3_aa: CASRAESFGSYTF; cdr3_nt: TGTGCCAGTCGAGCCGAGTCGTTCGGGAGCTACACCTTC
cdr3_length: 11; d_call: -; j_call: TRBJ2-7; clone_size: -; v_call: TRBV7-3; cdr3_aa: CASSSGGEQYF; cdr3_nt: TGTGCCAGCAGCTCAGGTGGGGAGCAGTACTTC
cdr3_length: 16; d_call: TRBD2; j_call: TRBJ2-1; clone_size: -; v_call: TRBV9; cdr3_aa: CASSVAGLAGAGEQFF; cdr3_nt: TGTGCCAGCAGCGTAGCGGGACTAGCGGGGGCTGGAGAGCAGTTCTTC
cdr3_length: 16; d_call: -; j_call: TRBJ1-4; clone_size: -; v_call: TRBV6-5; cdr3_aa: CASSYSPSGSWEELFF; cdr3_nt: TGTGCCAGCAGTTACTCACCGTCAGGTTCTTGGGAGGAACTGTTTTTT
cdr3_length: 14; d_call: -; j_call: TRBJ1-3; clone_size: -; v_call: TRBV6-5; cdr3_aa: CASSNLDSGNTIYF; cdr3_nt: TGTGCCAGCAGCAACCTAGACTCTGGAAACACCATATATTTT
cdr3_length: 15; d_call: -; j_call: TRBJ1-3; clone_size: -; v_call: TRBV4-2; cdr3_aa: CASSQGGETGNTIYF; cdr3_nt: TGTGCCAGCAGCCAAGGAGGAGAAACTGGAAACACCATATATTTT
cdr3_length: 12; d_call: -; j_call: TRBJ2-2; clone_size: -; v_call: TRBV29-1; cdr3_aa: CSVESRTGELFF; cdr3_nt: TGCAGCGTTGAATCCAGAACCGGGGAGCTGTTTTTT
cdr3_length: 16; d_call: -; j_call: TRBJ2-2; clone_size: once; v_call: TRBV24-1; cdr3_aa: CATSDLGGADTGELFF; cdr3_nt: TGTGCCACCAGTGATTTGGGGGGGGCCGACACCGGGGAGCTGTTTTTT
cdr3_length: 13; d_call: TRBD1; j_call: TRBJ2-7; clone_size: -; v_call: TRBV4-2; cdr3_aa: CASSPAGGYEQYF; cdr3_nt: TGTGCCAGCAGCCCCGCAGGGGGCTACGAGCAGTACTTC
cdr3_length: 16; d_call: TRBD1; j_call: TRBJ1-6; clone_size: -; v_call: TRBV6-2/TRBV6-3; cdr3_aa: CASSFGTGIYNSPLHF; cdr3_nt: TGTGCCAGCAGTTTCGGGACAGGAATCTATAATTCACCCCTCCACTTT
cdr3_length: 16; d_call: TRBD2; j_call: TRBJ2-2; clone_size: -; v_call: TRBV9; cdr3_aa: CASAGLAGGPGGELFF; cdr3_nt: TGTGCCAGCGCCGGACTAGCGGGGGGGCCCGGCGGGGAGCTGTTTTTT
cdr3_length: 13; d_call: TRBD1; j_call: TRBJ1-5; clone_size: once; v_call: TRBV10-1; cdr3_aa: CASSGTGSGPQHF; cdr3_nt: TGCGCCAGCAGTGGGACAGGGTCAGGGCCCCAGCATTTT
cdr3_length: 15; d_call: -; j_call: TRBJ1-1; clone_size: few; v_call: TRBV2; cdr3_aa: CASSAGFSVNTEAFF; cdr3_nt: TGTGCCAGCAGTGCCGGATTTTCAGTGAACACTGAAGCTTTCTTT
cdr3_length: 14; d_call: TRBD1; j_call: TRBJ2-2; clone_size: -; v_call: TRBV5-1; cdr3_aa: CASSLWQGAGELFF; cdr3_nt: TGCGCCAGCAGCTTGTGGCAGGGGGCCGGGGAGCTGTTTTTT
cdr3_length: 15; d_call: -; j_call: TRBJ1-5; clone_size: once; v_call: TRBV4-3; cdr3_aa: CASSQGGPSNQPQHF; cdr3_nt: TGCGCCAGCAGCCAAGGTGGGCCGAGCAATCAGCCCCAGCATTTT
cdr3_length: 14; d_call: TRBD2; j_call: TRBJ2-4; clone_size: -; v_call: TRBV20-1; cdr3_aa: CSASTRGRLNIQYF; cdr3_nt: TGCAGTGCTAGTACGCGGGGGAGATTAAACATTCAGTACTTC
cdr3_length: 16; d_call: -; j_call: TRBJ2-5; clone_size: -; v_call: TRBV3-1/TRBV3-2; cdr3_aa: CASSQVATGLAETQYF; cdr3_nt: TGTGCCAGCAGCCAAGTAGCGACAGGTCTAGCGGAGACCCAGTACTTC
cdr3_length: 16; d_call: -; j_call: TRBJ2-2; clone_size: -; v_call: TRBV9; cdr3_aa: CASSVVPYGRSGELFF; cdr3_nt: TGTGCCAGCAGCGTAGTCCCATACGGTCGGTCCGGGGAGCTGTTTTTT